The source of this TCR beta chain is a study of T cell repertoires in cytomegalovirus infection (dated by TCRdb to the late 2010s). Looking at the study overall: Alongside well-studied HLA-B-restricted epitopes, the peptide stimulations were aimed at recently identified HLA-C-restricted CMV epitopes, whose presentation resists viral immunomodulation. Because public TCR beta signatures pointed to carriage of CMV infection together with the matching HLA type, the HLA type of each donor mattered for the analysis.

Worth noting for this clonotype: There is no known antigen for this receptor. Qualities for individual bases were not recorded, and no much larger clone is one base off.

Per the publication, the treatment or condition label means: in vitro stimulation with specific CMV peptide epitopes to enrich CMV-specific T cells. The run used an Illumina HiSeq 1500. TCRdb reworked the public reads: Q25 trimming with fastp, MiXCR clone assembly, productive beta chains retained. All rows with the same CDR3 protein become a single entry with the most common DNA and genes. The sample data list about 700,000 distinct CDR3 sequences, and around 35% of these were observed just once. Jointly, the top ten make up roughly 18% of the sample. Findings and caveats that apply to the study as a whole: In the ex vivo response, HLA-C-restricted CMV-specific TCR beta clonotypes were dominant, and in two of eight donors the single most frequent clonotype came from this HLA-C-restricted group. Carriers of CMV infection plus the relevant HLA type were discriminated by the cumulative frequency of public TCR beta family members in the study cohort and in an independent roughly 400-donor cohort.

The CDR3 measures 12 amino acids from cysteine to phenylalanine. Only the CDR3 DNA is retained, 36 bases long and in frame from the first base. At the junction V is shortened by 7 bases and J by 3 bases, with 12 bases in between. CDR1 and CDR2 (SQVTM, ANQGSEA) derive from the germline V gene. Specimen: cultured PBMCs, collected from culture after CMV antigen stimulation. The receptor was isolated from a human donor in good health (CMV status not recorded). Some clones in this sample may be carry-over from other donors' samples. The rearrangement combines TRBV29-1 with TRBJ1-1; TRBD1 is possibly the D segment (5 matching bases). CDR3 region: CSAGPWDTEAFF. Here is the DNA: TGCAGCGCAGGGCCCTGGGACACTGAAGCTTTCTTT.